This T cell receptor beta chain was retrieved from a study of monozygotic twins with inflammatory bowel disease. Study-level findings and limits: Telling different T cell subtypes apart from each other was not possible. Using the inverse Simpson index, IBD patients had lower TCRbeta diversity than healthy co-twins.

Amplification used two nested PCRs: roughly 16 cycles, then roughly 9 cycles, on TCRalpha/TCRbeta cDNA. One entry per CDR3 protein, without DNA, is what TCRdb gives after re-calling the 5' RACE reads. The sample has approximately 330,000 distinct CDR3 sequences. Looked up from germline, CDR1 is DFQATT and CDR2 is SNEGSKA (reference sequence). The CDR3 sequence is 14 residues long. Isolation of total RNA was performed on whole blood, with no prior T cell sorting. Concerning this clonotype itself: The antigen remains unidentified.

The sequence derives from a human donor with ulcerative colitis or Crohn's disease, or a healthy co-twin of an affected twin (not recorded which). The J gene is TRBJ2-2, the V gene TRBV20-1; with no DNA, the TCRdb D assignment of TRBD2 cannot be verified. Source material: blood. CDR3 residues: CSTSQYTYTGELFF.